What follows is one T cell receptor beta chain and its context. The target antigen is unknown. These data originate in a study of cytomegalovirus exposure and HLA in healthy donors. General study findings and limits: Several top significant clusters appeared, in a later analysis, to be linked to common viral pathogens. The study put about 180 TCR beta chains on its list as cytomegalovirus-associated.

The germline gives CDR1 SGHTA, CDR2 FQGNSA. V dropped 7 bases and J dropped 3; count of bases not matched to a gene: 11. The CDR3 contains 15 residues. A multiplex PCR was run with 60 Vbeta primers and 13 Jbeta primers. Sequenced by immunoSEQ multiplex PCR; TCRdb stores in-frame clones only, minus some. This table holds about 160,000 clones, about four fifths found once. The sample was PBMCs. The chain links TRBV7-2 to TRBJ2-7; TRBD2 matches at 8 bases. The source is a woman aged 45-60 years in good health and CMV-seronegative. CDR3 DNA sequence: TGTGCCAGCACCGGGGGGGGCGGGGGGAACTACGAGCAGTACTTC. Translating it yields CASTGGGGGNYEQYF. Complete variable domain (other parts from reference TRBV7-2 and TRBJ2-7): GAGVSQSPSNKVTEKGKDVELRCDPISGHTALYWYRQSLGQGLEFLIYFQGNSAPDKSGLPSDRFSAERTGGSVSTLTIQRTQQEDSAVYLCASTGGGGGNYEQYFGPGTRLTVT.